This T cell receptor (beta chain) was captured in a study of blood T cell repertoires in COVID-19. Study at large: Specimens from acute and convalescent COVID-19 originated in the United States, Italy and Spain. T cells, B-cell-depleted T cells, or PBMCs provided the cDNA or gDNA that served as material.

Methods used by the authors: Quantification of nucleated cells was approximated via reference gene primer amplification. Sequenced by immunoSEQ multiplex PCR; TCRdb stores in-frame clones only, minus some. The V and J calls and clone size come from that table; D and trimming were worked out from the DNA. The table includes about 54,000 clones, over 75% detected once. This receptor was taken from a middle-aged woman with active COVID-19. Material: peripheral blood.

The DNA for the CDR3 is TGTGCCAGTAGTATAGCGGGACAGGGACACCCCTCTGGGGCCAACGTCCTGACTTTC. Its protein is CASSIAGQGHPSGANVLTF. This sequence joins TRBV19 and TRBJ2-6; TRBD1 agrees at 9 bases. The germline gives CDR1 LNHDA, CDR2 SQIVND (reference sequence). Unmatched junction bases numbered 7, after V lost 1 base and J lost 0 bases. The CDR3 covers 19 residues.